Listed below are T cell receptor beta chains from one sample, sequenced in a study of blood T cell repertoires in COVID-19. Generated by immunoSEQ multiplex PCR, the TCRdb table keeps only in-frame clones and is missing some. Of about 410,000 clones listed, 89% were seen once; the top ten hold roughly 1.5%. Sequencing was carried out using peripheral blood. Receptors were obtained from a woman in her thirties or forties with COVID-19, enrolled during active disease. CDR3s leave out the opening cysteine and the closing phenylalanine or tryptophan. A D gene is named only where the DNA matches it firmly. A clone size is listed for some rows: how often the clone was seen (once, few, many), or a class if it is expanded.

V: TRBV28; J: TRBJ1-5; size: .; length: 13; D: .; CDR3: ASSLGGVGNQPQH
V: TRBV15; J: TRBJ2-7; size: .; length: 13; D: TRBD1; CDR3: ATSSPGTGDYEQY
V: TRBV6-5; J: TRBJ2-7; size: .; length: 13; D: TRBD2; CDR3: ASSYEGTSDYEQY
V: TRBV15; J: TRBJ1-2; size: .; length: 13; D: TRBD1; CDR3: ATSRTGTGGYGYT
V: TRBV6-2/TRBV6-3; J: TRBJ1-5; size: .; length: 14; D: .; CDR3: ASSPVGDAVMGAQH
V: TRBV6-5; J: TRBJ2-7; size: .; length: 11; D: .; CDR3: ASTQALPYEQY
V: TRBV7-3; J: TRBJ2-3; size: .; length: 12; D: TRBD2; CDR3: ASSLAGGTDTQY
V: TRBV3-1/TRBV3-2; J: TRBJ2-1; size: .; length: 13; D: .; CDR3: ASSPRLPSYNEQF
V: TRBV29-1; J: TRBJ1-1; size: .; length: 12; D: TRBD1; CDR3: SASAGQGNTEAF
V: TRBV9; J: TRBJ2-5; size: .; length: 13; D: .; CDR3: ASSVAAGAAETQY
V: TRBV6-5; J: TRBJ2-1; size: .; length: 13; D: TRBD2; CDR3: ASSYLGGIGNEQF
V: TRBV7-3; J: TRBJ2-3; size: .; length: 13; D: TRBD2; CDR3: ASSPGGRGTDTQY
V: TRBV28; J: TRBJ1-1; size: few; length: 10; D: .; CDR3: ASTPKSTEAF
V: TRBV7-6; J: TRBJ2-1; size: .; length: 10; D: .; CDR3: ASSYRDTEQF
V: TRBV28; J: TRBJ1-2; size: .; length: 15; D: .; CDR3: ASTQTNRRSAASGYT
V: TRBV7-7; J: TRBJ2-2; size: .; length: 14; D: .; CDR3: ASSSLSGPGAGELF
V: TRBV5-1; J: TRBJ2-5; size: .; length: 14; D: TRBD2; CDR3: ASSLRFSGLMGTQY
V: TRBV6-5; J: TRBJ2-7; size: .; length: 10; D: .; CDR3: ATGRGSYEQY
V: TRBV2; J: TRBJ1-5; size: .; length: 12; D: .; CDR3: ASSLGQLAQPQH
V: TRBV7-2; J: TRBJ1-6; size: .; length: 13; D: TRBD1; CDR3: ASSSRQGARSPLH
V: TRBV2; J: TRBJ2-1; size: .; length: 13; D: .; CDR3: ASRWTDSSYNEQF
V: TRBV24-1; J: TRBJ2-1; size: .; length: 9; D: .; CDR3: ATARSTEQF
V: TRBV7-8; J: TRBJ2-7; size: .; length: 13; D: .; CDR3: ASSLFRQGSSEQY
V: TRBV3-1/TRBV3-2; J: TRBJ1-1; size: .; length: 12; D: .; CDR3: ASSQVGGGTEAF